The following is a T cell receptor beta chain sequence with its context. Those who participated ranged in age from about 18 to 89 years and resided in approximately 23 US areas. Participants' reported clinical history set cohort assignment. Here immunoSEQ multiplex PCR was the method, and the copy in TCRdb shows in-frame clones only, minus some. In the table there are approximately 260,000 clones, about 86% of which are singletons. The CDR3 is made up of 17 amino acids. Germline V lookup: CDR1 SGHVS, CDR2 FQNEAQ. V was pared by 1 base and J by 4 bases, with 17 bases between. The data derive from a study of blood T cell repertoires in COVID-19. Study background: In each case, the material was cDNA or gDNA derived from T cells, B-cell-depleted T cells, or PBMCs.

The chain combines TRBV7-8 with TRBJ1-5; D is unclear. The specimen was PBMCs or T cells enriched from blood (not recorded which). This receptor was obtained from a man aged 30 to 39 with acute COVID-19. The CDR3 nucleotides read TGTGCCAGCAGCTTAGTCGCGTTGGGCCTTAGGAATCAGCCCCAGCATTTT. Encoded protein: CASSLVALGLRNQPQHF.